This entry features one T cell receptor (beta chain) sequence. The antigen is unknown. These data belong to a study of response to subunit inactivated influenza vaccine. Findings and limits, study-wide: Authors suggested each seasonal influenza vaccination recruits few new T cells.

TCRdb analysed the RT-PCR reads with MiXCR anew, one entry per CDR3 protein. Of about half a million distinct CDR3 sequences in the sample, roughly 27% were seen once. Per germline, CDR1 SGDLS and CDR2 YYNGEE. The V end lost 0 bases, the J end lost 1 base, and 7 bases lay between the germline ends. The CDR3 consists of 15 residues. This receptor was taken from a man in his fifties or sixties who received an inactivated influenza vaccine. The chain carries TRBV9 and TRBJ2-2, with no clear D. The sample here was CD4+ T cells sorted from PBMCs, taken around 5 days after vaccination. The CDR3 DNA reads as TGTGCCAGCAGCGTAGATGCATTGAACACCGGGGAGCTGTTTTTT. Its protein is CASSVDALNTGELFF.